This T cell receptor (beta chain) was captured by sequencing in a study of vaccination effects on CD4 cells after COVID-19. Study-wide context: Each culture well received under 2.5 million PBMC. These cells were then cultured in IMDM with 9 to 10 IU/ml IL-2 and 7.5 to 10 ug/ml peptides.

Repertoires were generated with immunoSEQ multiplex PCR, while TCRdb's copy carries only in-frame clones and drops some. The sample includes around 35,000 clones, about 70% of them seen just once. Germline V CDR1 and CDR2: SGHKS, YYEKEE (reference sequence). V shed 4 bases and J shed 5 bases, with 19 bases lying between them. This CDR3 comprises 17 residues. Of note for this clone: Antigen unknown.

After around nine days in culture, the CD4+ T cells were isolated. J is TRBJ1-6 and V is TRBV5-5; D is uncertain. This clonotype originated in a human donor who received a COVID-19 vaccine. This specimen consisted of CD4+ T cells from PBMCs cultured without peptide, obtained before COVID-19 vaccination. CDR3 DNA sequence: TGTGCCAGCAGCCAACCGATGAGGGATCCGGATAATTCACCCCTCCACTTT. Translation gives CASSQPMRDPDNSPLHF.